Following are 9 T cell receptor beta chains from one sample sequenced in a study of cytomegalovirus exposure and HLA in healthy donors. In the PCR, 60 Vbeta and 13 Jbeta primers were used. The repertoire was sequenced with immunoSEQ multiplex PCR; TCRdb's copy has only in-frame clones and lacks some. The sample consists of about 170,000 clones, around 82% of them appearing once. The sample comprised PBMCs. These receptors all stem from a woman between 50 and 59 years old in good health and CMV-seropositive.

A few counts support this clone. The chain uses TRBV2 and TRBJ2-5, with TRBD1 matching 8 bases. Germline lookup yields CDR1 SNHLY and CDR2 FYNNEI. This CDR3 is built from 13 residues. The J segment lost 4 bases and the V segment lost 8 bases, leaving 6 bases of the junction unmatched. As DNA, the CDR3 is TGTGCCAGCCACAGGGGGATGGGAGAGACCCAGTACTTC. Translation gives CASHRGMGETQYF.

This clone was recorded a few times. The chain uses TRBV6-1 and TRBJ1-6; D not resolved. CDR3 length: 15 residues. CDR1 and CDR2 from the germline V gene are MNHNS and SASEGT. Trimming shortened V by 6 bases and J by 5 bases, and 14 bases separated the two germline ends. CDR3 nucleotides: TGTGCCAGCAGCCGAGAGGGCTTCGATAATTCACCCCTCCACTTT. Translated, it gives CASSREGFDNSPLHF.

V gene TRBV7-3 combines with J gene TRBJ2-1; TRBD2 matches 11 bases. The CDR3 is 16 amino acids. Trimming removed 6 bases from V and 13 bases from J; junction bases left unmatched: 17. Germline values: CDR1 SGHTA, CDR2 FQGTGA. CDR3 loop: CASSSTTSGGAKRQFF. The CDR3 coding sequence is TGTGCCAGCAGTTCCACCACTAGCGGGGGAGCGAAAAGACAGTTCTTC.

Here the CDR3 reads CASSTSGGVNNEQFF. CDR3 in DNA: TGTGCCAGTAGTACCAGCGGGGGTGTAAACAATGAGCAGTTCTTC. The chain has TRBV19 and TRBJ2-1, with 8 bases identical to TRBD2. The CDR3 spans 15 residues. Trimming took 4 bases from V and 5 from J; bases not matched to a gene: 7. Germline CDR1 reads LNHDA; CDR2 reads SQIVND (reference sequence).

V usage is TRBV27 and J usage is TRBJ2-1; TRBD2 might be the D (6 bases). There are 13 residues in the CDR3. Germline V lookup: CDR1 MNHEY, CDR2 SMNVEV (reference sequence). Trimming shortened V by 3 bases and J by 7 bases, and 10 bases separated the two germline ends. The CDR3, as DNA: TGTGCCAGCAGTTTCGGGGAGGCGAATGAGCAGTTCTTC. Translated, it gives CASSFGEANEQFF.

The genes are TRBV29-1 and TRBJ2-4, with TRBD1 identical over 9 bases. V was pared by 7 bases and J by 9 bases, with 10 bases of the junction left unmatched. CDR3 length: 13 residues. In germline, CDR1 is SQVTM, CDR2 ANQGSEA. The DNA for the CDR3 is TGCAGCGCCGCGACAGGGGGTGGGGGCATTCAGTACTTC. This gives the protein CSAATGGGGIQYF.

This chain connects TRBV9 to TRBJ2-1, with D tentatively TRBD1 (6 bases). Per the germline V gene, CDR1 is SGDLS and CDR2 is YYNGEE. Between the trimmed V and J ends, which lost 5 bases and 5 bases, there was a span of 11 bases. The CDR3 contains 13 residues. CDR3 loop: CASRPGANNEQFF. The CDR3 DNA reads TGTGCCAGCAGACCAGGGGCGAACAATGAGCAGTTCTTC.

In DNA, the CDR3 is TGCGCCAGCAGCCGAATCCTCTTCGGGGGCGGGGGCTCTTCCACAGATACGCAGTATTTT. Translating gives CASSRILFGGGGSSTDTQYF. The chain employs TRBV4-1 and TRBJ2-3; D perhaps matches TRBD2 (7 bases). Germline CDR1 is MGHRA and CDR2 is YSYEKL. The CDR3 contains 20 residues. V dropped 4 bases and J dropped 2 bases, with 28 bases sitting between them.

J is TRBJ1-2 and V is TRBV6-1; TRBD1 agrees at 8 bases. Germline-derived CDR1 and CDR2 are MNHNS and SASEGT. This CDR3 has 15 amino acids. The junction had 8 bases not matched to a gene; V was cut back by 3 bases and J by 5 bases. CDR3 in DNA: TGTGCCAGCAGTGAGAAGTCCAGGGGGCTGTATGGCTACACCTTC. Protein sequence: CASSEKSRGLYGYTF.